The clone carrying this TCR beta chain has just a few counts. Its antigen remains unknown. These data come from a study of T cells after yellow fever vaccination. Overall study: Some fractions had low cell numbers, and these were prepared with SMART-Seq v4 Ultra Low Input. The study's findings and limits: Within FACS-sorted repertoires, abundant clonotypes contaminating from the bulk population could be present. The booster saw the reappearance of most primary-vaccination clones (around 95% CD4, roughly 90% CD8). Only a minor proportion of clonotypes was detected across both CD4 and CD8 compartments.

J was trimmed by 2 bases and V by 5 bases; bases with no gene match: 7. CDR1 and CDR2 from the germline V gene are MNHEY and SMNVEV (reference sequence). This CDR3 is 16 amino acids long. One entry per CDR3 protein, called by TCRdb with MiXCR from the 5' RACE reads. The sample lists about 320,000 distinct CDR3 sequences, 3.5% to 4.5% occurring once. The chain uses TRBV27 and TRBJ2-7, with TRBD1 identical over 12 bases. The sample here was PBMCs, taken 15 days after the yellow fever booster vaccination. This TCR was sampled from a man aged 18 to 30 who received the YFV17D yellow fever vaccine. CDR3 in amino acids: CASSAGQGALAYEQYF. The CDR3 coding sequence is TGTGCCAGCAGTGCGGGACAGGGGGCCCTCGCCTACGAGCAGTACTTC.